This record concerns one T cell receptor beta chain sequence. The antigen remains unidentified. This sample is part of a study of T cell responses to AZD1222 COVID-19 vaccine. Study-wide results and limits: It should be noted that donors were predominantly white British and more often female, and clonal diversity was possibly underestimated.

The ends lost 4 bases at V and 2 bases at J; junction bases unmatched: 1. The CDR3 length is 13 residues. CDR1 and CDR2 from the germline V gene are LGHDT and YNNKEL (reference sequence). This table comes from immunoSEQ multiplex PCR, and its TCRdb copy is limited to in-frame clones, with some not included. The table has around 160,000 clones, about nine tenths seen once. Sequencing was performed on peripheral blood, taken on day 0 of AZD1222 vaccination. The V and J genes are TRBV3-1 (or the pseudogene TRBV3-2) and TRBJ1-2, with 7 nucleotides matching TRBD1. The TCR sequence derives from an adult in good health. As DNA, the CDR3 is TGTGCCAGCAGCCCGACAGGGAACTATGGCTACACCTTC. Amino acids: CASSPTGNYGYTF.